The 14 T cell receptor beta chains below come from one sample, sequenced in a study of blood T cells in healthy people across ages. For the second PCR, which ran for roughly 6 to 12 cycles, a sample-barcoded 5' primer and a J-beta primer mix were used. From the 5' RACE reads, TCRdb called clonotypes with MiXCR, one entry per CDR3 protein. The sample has around 1,500,000 distinct CDR3 sequences; 40% to 50% are singletons. The sample consisted of blood. The receptors were gathered from a woman aged 18-29 years in good health.

This clonotype has just a few counts. The chain recombines TRBV7-2 with TRBJ2-7, with a tentative D call TRBD1 (5 bases). V was clipped by 1 base and J by 2 bases, with 6 bases between them. The CDR3 runs to 13 residues. The germline gives CDR1 SGHTA, CDR2 FQGNSA. The CDR3 protein is CASSLVRAYEQYF. The CDR3 nucleotides read TGTGCCAGCAGCTTAGTCAGGGCCTACGAGCAGTACTTC.

The V call is TRBV7-2, the J call TRBJ2-7; TRBD1 is a possible D gene (6 bases). Germline assignment: CDR1 SGHTA and CDR2 FQGNSA. This CDR3 has 14 residues. Trimming shortened V by 5 bases and J by 1 base, and 12 bases separated the two germline ends. The CDR3 sequence: CASSQNRESYEQYF. The CDR3 DNA sequence: TGTGCCAGCAGCCAAAACAGGGAGTCCTACGAGCAGTACTTC. Full variable domain (outside the CDR3, taken from reference TRBV7-2 and TRBJ2-7): GAGVSQSPSNKVTEKGKDVELRCDPISGHTALYWYRQSLGQGLEFLIYFQGNSAPDKSGLPSDRFSAERTGGSVSTLTIQRTQQEDSAVYLCASSQNRESYEQYFGPGTRLTVT.

The rearrangement links TRBV29-1 to TRBJ1-1; D possibly corresponds to TRBD1 (5 bases). The germline V gene has CDR1 SQVTM and CDR2 ANQGSEA. The CDR3 covers 14 residues. The ends were cut back, 3 bases at V and 1 base at J, with 12 bases in the middle. The CDR3 loop reads CSVDEGRRNTEAFF. CDR3 nucleotide sequence: TGCAGCGTTGATGAGGGGCGGAGGAACACTGAAGCTTTCTTT. Full variable domain (remainder filled in from reference TRBV29-1 and TRBJ1-1): SAVISQKPSRDICQRGTSLTIQCQVDSQVTMMFWYRQQPGQSLTLIATANQGSEATYESGFVIDKFPISRPNLTFSTLTVSNMSPEDSSIYLCSVDEGRRNTEAFFGQGTRLTVV.

The rearrangement links TRBV2 to TRBJ2-1; 13 nucleotides match TRBD2. CDR1 is SNHLY, CDR2 FYNNEI, per germline. This CDR3 has 15 residues. V shed 6 bases and J 7 bases; nucleotides not matched to a gene: 6. Here the CDR3 reads CASRRTSGSGNEQFF. The CDR3 coding sequence is TGTGCCAGCAGACGGACTAGCGGGAGCGGAAATGAGCAGTTCTTC.

The rearrangement uses TRBV6-6 and TRBJ2-5; either TRBD1 or TRBD2 may fit D (5 bases each). Germline CDR1 and CDR2: MNHNY and SVGAGI (reference sequence). The V end lost 1 base, the J end lost 0 bases, and 6 bases lay between the germline ends. This CDR3 region has 14 residues. The CDR3 DNA follows: TGTGCCAGCAGTTACTGGGGACACCAAGAGACCCAGTACTTC. It yields the protein CASSYWGHQETQYF.

This clonotype was seen ten or more times. This chain joins TRBV14 and TRBJ1-2; D remains unclear. CDR1 and CDR2 from the germline V gene are SGHDN and FVKESK. The CDR3 length is 13 residues. Deletions cut 2 bases from V and 4 bases from J, with 8 bases between. The CDR3 DNA reads as TGTGCCAGCAGCCAAAGGACGGCCTATGGCTACACCTTC. This encodes CASSQRTAYGYTF.

This clonotype was seen a handful of times. V gene TRBV30 combines with J gene TRBJ1-1; D is possibly TRBD1 (5 bases). Germline assignment: CDR1 GTSNPN and CDR2 SVGIG (reference sequence). Trimming shortened V by 7 bases and J by 1 base, and 13 bases separated the two germline ends. This CDR3 is 13 amino acids long. CDR3 residues: CASRGPGNTEAFF. The CDR3 coding sequence is TGTGCCTCCCGGGGACCCGGGAACACTGAAGCTTTCTTT.

This clonotype turned up a few times. The V call is TRBV6-2 or TRBV6-3, the J call TRBJ1-5; 8 bases are shared with TRBD1. V shed 5 bases, J shed 1 base, and the junction held 7 bases outside the gene matches. Germline V lookup: CDR1 MNHEY, CDR2 SVGEGT. The CDR3 covers 16 residues. In DNA, the CDR3 is TGTGCCAGCAGTAGAGAGACAGGGGCCAGCAATCAGCCCCAGCATTTT. It codes for CASSRETGASNQPQHF.

V is TRBV5-1 and J is TRBJ2-3, with TRBD2 matching 9 bases. The CDR3 loop spans 17 amino acids. Germline CDR1 is SGHRS and CDR2 is YFSETQ. J lost 5 bases, V lost 4 bases, and 14 bases had no gene match. CDR3 sequence reads: CASSPGLVAGAVDTQYF. CDR3 nucleotide sequence: TGCGCCAGCAGCCCCGGACTAGTAGCGGGAGCGGTAGATACGCAGTATTTT.

This clonotype showed up just a few times. This chain links TRBV7-8 with TRBJ1-2; D might be TRBD1 (5 bases). The germline gives CDR1 SGHVS, CDR2 FQNEAQ. This CDR3 is 13 amino acids long. The germline V and J ends were trimmed by 4 bases and 5 bases, with 11 bases remaining between them. The DNA for the CDR3 is TGTGCCAGCAGCTCACAGGAGGGGTATGGCTACACCTTC. This encodes CASSSQEGYGYTF.

The V call is TRBV7-6, the J call TRBJ1-6, with a tentative D call TRBD1 (5 bases). The germline V gene has CDR1 SGHVS and CDR2 FNYEAQ. With 1 base removed from V and 6 bases from J, the gap between germline ends came to 7 bases. The CDR3 sequence is 14 residues long. DNA for the CDR3: TGTGCCAGCAGCTTAGGGGGCAGTAATTCACCCCTCCACTTT. Translating gives CASSLGGSNSPLHF.

The chain uses TRBV7-9 and TRBJ1-2; perhaps TRBD1 as D (5 bases). The CDR3 is made up of 16 amino acids. Germline CDR1 SEHNR, CDR2 FQNEAQ (reference sequence). Trimming shortened V by 5 bases and J by 1 base, and 17 bases separated the two germline ends. The CDR3: CASSHRRGTVNYGYTF. The CDR3 DNA follows: TGTGCCAGCAGCCATAGGAGGGGCACAGTTAACTATGGCTACACCTTC.

This clonotype turned up a few times. The chain has TRBV2 and TRBJ1-2, with D perhaps TRBD1 (5 bases). V was pared by 2 bases and J by 7 bases, with 17 bases between. The germline V gene encodes CDR1 SNHLY and CDR2 FYNNEI. The CDR3 is 15 residues long. The CDR3 spells CASSEPGLLGSGYTF. DNA for the CDR3: TGTGCCAGCAGTGAACCGGGACTGCTGGGATCTGGCTACACCTTC.

The chain recombines TRBV12-5 with TRBJ2-1; maybe TRBD2 (5 bases). The CDR3 has 17 amino acids. The ends were cut back, 2 bases at V and 0 bases at J, with 14 bases in the middle. CDR1 is LGHNT and CDR2 is FRNRAP in the germline V gene. The CDR3 sequence is CASGLQLAESSYNEQFF. CDR3 DNA sequence: TGTGCTAGTGGTTTGCAGCTAGCCGAGAGCTCCTACAATGAGCAGTTCTTC. Variable domain in full (rest from reference TRBV12-5 and TRBJ2-1): DARVTQTPRHKVTEMGQEVTMRCQPILGHNTVFWYRQTMMQGLELLAYFRNRAPLDDSGMPKDRFSAEMPDATLATLKIQPSEPRDSAVYFCASGLQLAESSYNEQFFGPGTRLTVL.